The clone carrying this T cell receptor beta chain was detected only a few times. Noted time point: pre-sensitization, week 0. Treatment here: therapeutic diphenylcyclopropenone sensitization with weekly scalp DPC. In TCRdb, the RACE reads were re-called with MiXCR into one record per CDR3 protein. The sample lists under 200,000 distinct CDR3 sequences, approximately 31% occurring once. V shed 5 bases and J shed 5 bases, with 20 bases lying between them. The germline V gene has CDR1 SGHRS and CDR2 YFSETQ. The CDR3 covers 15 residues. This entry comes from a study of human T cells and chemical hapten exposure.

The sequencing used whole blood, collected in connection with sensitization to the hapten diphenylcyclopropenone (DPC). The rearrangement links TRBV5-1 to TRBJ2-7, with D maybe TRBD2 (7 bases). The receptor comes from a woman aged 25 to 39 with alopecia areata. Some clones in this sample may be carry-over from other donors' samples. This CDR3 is CASSRGPGGGDEQYF. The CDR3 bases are TGCGCCAGCAGTCGCGGCCCCGGAGGGGGGGACGAGCAGTACTTC.